This TCR beta chain came from a study of chemoradiotherapy in HPV16-positive cancers. Study overall: Candidate HPV-specific T-cell clones and common TCR motifs came from functional assays in a couple of HPV16-positive patients.

Using immunoSEQ multiplex PCR, the repertoire was profiled, and TCRdb retains in-frame clones only, with some absent. The sample has about 22,000 clones, roughly 92% seen once. This clone was observed a single time. The antigen remains undetermined. Notes on the study in general: During treatment, candidate HPV-specific clones and E7-related motifs expanded in tumor. HPV-specific T cells were functionally defined from only a couple of HPV16-positive patients. Better recurrence-free survival went with HPV-responsive T-cell expansion in HPV16-positive patients.

The ends lost 1 base at V and 1 base at J; junction bases unmatched: 4. This CDR3 comprises 16 residues. Germline values: CDR1 SGHTA, CDR2 FQGNSA. The sequence derives from a human donor with HPV-associated anogenital cancer. The input for sequencing was blood, taken from a patient who underwent chemoradiotherapy. This chain uses TRBV7-2 with TRBJ1-1, with TRBD1 identical over 9 bases. CDR3 bases: TGTGCCAGCAGCTTAGAATTGGGACAGGGGAACACTGAAGCTTTCTTT. It codes for CASSLELGQGNTEAFF.